This T cell receptor (beta chain) was sequenced during a study of siplizumab effects on memory and regulatory T cells. To note about this clone: Antigen specificity is unknown.

Using immunoSEQ multiplex PCR, the repertoire was profiled, and TCRdb retains in-frame clones only, with some absent. The sample holds tens of thousands of clones, about 93% seen once. Overall study results and limits: Fewer alloreactive sequences mapped to unstimulated CD4+ memory cells under siplizumab.

Germline assignment: CDR1 SEHNR and CDR2 FQNEAQ (reference sequence). There are 12 residues in the CDR3. V was shortened by 4 bases and J by 5 bases, with 8 bases between the two germline ends. What was sequenced was non-Treg CD4+ T cells sorted from blood. The chain carries TRBV7-9 and TRBJ2-5, with D perhaps TRBD2 (6 bases). The origin of this receptor is a human donor in good health. CDR3 sequence (DNA): TGTGCCAGCAGCTATGGGGGGGAGACCCAGTACTTC. As protein: CASSYGGETQYF.